The source of this TCR beta chain is a study of blood T cell repertoires in COVID-19 (dated by TCRdb to the early 2020s). Regarding the study in general: Collaborator samples came from the United States, Italy and Spain and covered acute and convalescent phases of COVID-19. The prospective study material was composed of cDNA or gDNA derived from T cells, B-cell-depleted T cells, or PBMCs. Deeply sampled blood TCRbeta repertoires from subjects exposed to, actively infected with, or recovered from COVID-19 were included in the dataset. The repertoires were made available in a free public database intended to serve as a resource for research on the immune response to SARS-CoV-2. The samples were drawn from two sources: the first 160 participants of the ongoing ImmuneRACE study, and 1,254 subjects contributed by 6 global collaborators. Nearly every sample came with metadata listing a de-identified subject ID, COVID-19 status, age in years and sex. Where available, HLA class I and class II types were obtained from metadata supplied by the sample provider rather than from assay-based typing. Study-level results and caveats: The amount of clinical and demographic metadata varied by source and participant and was provided uncurated.

TCRbeta CDR3 regions were amplified from genomic DNA by means of the immunoSEQ Assay, a bias-controlled multiplex PCR. Under the source paper's analysis protocol: Nucleated cell counts per sample were estimated from amplification of reference gene primers within the assay. To quantify the absolute abundance of each unique TCRbeta CDR3 rearrangement, sequence reads were collapsed and filtered. Productive Simpson clonality was computed per sample as the square root of Simpson's diversity index over productive rearrangements. The immuneACCESS repertoire file appears here via TCRdb, limited to in-frame rearrangements. These files lack a portion of the clones; in checked studies, under half of the deficit traces to unresolved V genes, and the cause of the others is not known. That table furnishes V, J and clone size, whereas the DNA furnished D and trimming. The sample yields some 80,000 clones; roughly 80% were counted once. About 12% of the sample comes from the top ten.

Collaborating institutions collected whole blood in K2EDTA tubes following their own protocols. Collaborator samples were shipped for TCRbeta analysis as frozen whole blood, isolated PBMCs, or DNA extracted from either sample type. Worth noting for this clone: Its cognate antigen has yet to be identified. No much larger clonotype is one base removed from it; base qualities were not supplied.

For CDR1 and CDR2, the germline V gene lists SGHRS and YFSETQ. V and J are trimmed by 3 bases and 7 bases, and the gene matches miss 5 bases of the junction. The CDR3 covers 14 residues, taking in both the cysteine and the phenylalanine. CDR3 DNA is the only sequence kept; it has 42 bases, read in frame from the first base. The chain couples TRBV5-1 to TRBJ1-4, with 8 bases matching TRBD1. This receptor was identified in a human donor in a cohort sampled during active COVID-19. What was sequenced was peripheral blood. The CDR3 loop reads CASSSGQGGEKLFF. The bases read TGCGCCAGCAGCTCAGGACAGGGTGGTGAAAAACTGTTTTTT.